The entry that follows covers one T cell receptor (beta chain) sequence. Antigen unknown. Primers for the PCR totalled 60 Vbeta and 13 Jbeta. Using immunoSEQ multiplex PCR, the repertoire was profiled, and TCRdb retains in-frame clones only, with some absent. The sample yields about 93,000 clones, 78% seen once. Germline CDR1 reads MDHEN; CDR2 reads SYDVKM. The length of the CDR3 is 12 residues. The V end was cut by 7 bases, the J end by 8 bases, with 11 bases between. The data stem from a study of cytomegalovirus exposure and HLA in healthy donors. The donors were healthy bone marrow donors. Overall study findings and caveats: Diagnosis of cytomegalovirus status made by the classifier reportedly showed high specificity and sensitivity. The productive fraction for most TCR beta V segments was about 90% or about 30% in an earlier analysis. In a later analysis, parvovirus B19, influenza, CMV and Epstein-Barr virus appeared linked to several top co-occurrence clusters.

The source of this sequence is a woman in her 40s in good health and CMV-seronegative. V is TRBV28 and J is TRBJ1-4; D gene uncertain. Sequenced input: PBMCs. The CDR3 DNA follows: TGTGCCAGCACCCGTCGAGGGGAAAAACTGTTTTTT. It codes for CASTRRGEKLFF. Using reference TRBV28 and TRBJ1-4 for the parts outside the CDR3, the full variable domain is DVKVTQSSRYLVKRTGEKVFLECVQDMDHENMFWYRQDPGLGLRLIYFSYDVKMKEKGDIPEGYSVSREKKERFSLILESASTNQTSMYLCASTRRGEKLFFGSGTQLSVL.